This TCR beta chain was documented in a study of blood T cell repertoires in COVID-19. Generated by immunoSEQ multiplex PCR, the TCRdb table keeps only in-frame clones and is missing some. Here the sample spans 64,000 or so clones, 75% to 90% being singletons. The material sequenced was peripheral blood. The TCR originated in a human donor in a cohort sampled during active COVID-19.

The CDR3 here is CASGLVNPTGVGSPLHF. In DNA form, the CDR3 reads TGTGCTAGTGGTTTGGTAAACCCCACAGGGGTAGGCTCACCCCTCCACTTT. The rearrangement links TRBV12-5 to TRBJ1-6, with TRBD1 matching over 7 bases. The V gene's germline CDR1 is LGHNT and CDR2 FRNRAP. V dropped 0 bases and J dropped 10; count of bases not matched to a gene: 12. The CDR3 runs to 17 residues.